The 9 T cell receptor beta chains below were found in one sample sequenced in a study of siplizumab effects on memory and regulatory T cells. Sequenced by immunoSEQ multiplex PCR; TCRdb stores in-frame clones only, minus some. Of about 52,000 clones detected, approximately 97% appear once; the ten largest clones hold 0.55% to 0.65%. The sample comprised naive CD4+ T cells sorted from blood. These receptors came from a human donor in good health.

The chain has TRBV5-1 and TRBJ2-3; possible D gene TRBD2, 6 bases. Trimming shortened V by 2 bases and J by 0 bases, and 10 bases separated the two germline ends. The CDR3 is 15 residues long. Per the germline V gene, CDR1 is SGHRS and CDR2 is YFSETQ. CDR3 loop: CASSFSGTSTDTQYF. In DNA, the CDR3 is TGCGCCAGCAGCTTTAGCGGAACTAGCACAGATACGCAGTATTTT.

The CDR3 reads CASRINRDPGYGYTF. The CDR3 DNA reads TGTGCCAGCAGGATTAACAGGGACCCCGGCTATGGCTACACCTTC. The chain couples TRBV6-5 to TRBJ1-2; maybe TRBD1 (6 bases). Germline V lookup: CDR1 MNHEY, CDR2 SVGAGI. The CDR3 runs to 15 residues. V dropped 6 bases and J dropped 4 bases, with 18 bases sitting between them.

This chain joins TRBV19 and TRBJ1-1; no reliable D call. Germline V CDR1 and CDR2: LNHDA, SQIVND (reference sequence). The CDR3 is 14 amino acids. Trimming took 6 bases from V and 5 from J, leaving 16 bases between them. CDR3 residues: CASSVGQGRTEAFF. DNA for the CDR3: TGTGCCAGTAGCGTAGGCCAAGGGAGGACTGAAGCTTTCTTT.

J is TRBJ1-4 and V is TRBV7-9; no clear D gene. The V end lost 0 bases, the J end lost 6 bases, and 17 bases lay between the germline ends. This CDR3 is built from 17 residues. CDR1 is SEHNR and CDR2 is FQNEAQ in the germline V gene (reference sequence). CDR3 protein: CASSLASSRPPYEKLFF. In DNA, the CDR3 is TGTGCCAGCAGCTTAGCGAGTAGCAGGCCTCCCTATGAAAAACTGTTTTTT.

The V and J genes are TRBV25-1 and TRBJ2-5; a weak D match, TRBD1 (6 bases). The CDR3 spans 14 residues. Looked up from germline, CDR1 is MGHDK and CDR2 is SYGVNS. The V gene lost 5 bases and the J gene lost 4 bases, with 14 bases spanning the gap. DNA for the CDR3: TGTGCCAGCAGTATCCCAGGACAGCTAGAGACCCAGTACTTC. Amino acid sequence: CASSIPGQLETQYF. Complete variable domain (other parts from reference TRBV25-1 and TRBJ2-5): EADIYQTPRYLVIGTGKKITLECSQTMGHDKMYWYQQDPGMELHLIHYSYGVNSTEKGDLSSESTVSRIRTEHFPLTLESARPSHTSQYLCASSIPGQLETQYFGPGTRLLVL.

CDR3 DNA: TGTGCCAGCAGCTTAGGTGGGGGGAACATGAACACTGAAGCTTTCTTT. This translates into CASSLGGGNMNTEAFF. The rearrangement uses TRBV5-4 and TRBJ1-1, with a possible D match to TRBD1 (5 bases). Trimming shortened V by 2 bases and J by 0 bases, and 14 bases separated the two germline ends. The CDR3 contains 16 residues. Germline values: CDR1 SGHNT, CDR2 YYREEE (reference sequence).

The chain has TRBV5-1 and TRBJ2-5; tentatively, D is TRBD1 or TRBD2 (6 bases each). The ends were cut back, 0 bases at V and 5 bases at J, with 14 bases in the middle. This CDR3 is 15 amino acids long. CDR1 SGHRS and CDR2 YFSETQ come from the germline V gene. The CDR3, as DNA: TGCGCCAGCAGCTTGGCCCCCGGGGGCGCGGAGACCCAGTACTTC. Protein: CASSLAPGGAETQYF.

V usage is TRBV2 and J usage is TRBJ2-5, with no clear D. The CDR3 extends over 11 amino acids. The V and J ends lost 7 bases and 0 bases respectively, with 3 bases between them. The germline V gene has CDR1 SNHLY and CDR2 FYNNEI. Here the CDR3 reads CASTYQETQYF. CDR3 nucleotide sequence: TGTGCCAGCACGTACCAAGAGACCCAGTACTTC. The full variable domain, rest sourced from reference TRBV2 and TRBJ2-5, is EPEVTQTPSHQVTQMGQEVILRCVPISNHLYFYWYRQILGQKVEFLVSFYNNEISEKSEIFDDQFSVERPDGSNFTLKIRSTKLEDSAMYFCASTYQETQYFGPGTRLLVL.

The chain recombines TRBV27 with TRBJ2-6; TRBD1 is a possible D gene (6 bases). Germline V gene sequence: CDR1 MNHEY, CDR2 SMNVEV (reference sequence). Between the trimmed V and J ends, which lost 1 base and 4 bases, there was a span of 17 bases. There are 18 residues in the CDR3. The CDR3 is CASSLLGDIWGGANVLTF. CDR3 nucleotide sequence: TGTGCCAGCAGTTTATTAGGGGACATCTGGGGAGGGGCCAACGTCCTGACTTTC.